The sequence of this TCR beta chain was determined in a study of CD8 T cells in Susac syndrome. cDNA came from approximately 0.5 to 1 ug RNA primed by random hexamers. The TCR beta CDR3 was amplified by immunoSEQ multiplex PCR across 54 Vbeta, 13 Jbeta. TCRdb re-called the immunoSEQ multiplex PCR reads through MiXCR, storing one row per CDR3 protein. The table records more than 110,000 distinct CDR3 sequences, about 94% of them present only once. The CDR3 is 13 amino acids. The germline V gene encodes CDR1 MNHNS and CDR2 SASEGT. The V gene lost 1 base and the J gene lost 4 bases, with 5 bases spanning the gap. The sequenced target, TCR beta, came from blood CD8+ and CD4+ T cells.

The sequence was obtained from a human donor in good health. This rearrangement joins TRBV6-1 to TRBJ2-1; unclear D gene. Material: CD8+ T cells from PBMCs. CDR3 coding DNA: TGTGCCAGCAGTGAAGTCCAATACAATGAGCAGTTCTTC. Translated: CASSEVQYNEQFF.